This is a list of T cell receptor beta chains from one sample in a study of shared clonotypes between healthy human individuals. TCRdb keeps only in-frame clones here, not all; method: immunoSEQ multiplex PCR. Of 950,000 to 1,200,000 clones in the sample, around three quarters are singletons; the top ten hold approximately 0.95%. Sequenced sample: memory CD4+ T cells from PBMCs. The receptors were gathered from a man between 18 and 35 years old in good health. Some clones in this sample may be carry-over from other donors' samples. Each CDR3 is given with its conserved first and last residue. The order of the fields is CDR3 DNA, CDR3 protein, V gene, J gene, D gene, clone size. D genes are given only for firm matches. Part of the rows lack a size; the others show once, few, many or a class for expanded clones.

CDR3nt: TGTGCCAGCACTCTCATGGAGGGGGTGGCGCAGTACTTC
CDR3aa: CASTLMEGVAQYF
v_gene: TRBV6-5
j_gene: TRBJ2-7
d_gene: NA
abundance: NA

CDR3nt: TGCGCCAGCAGCCTCATCGACACTTATAACTATGGCTACACCTTC
CDR3aa: CASSLIDTYNYGYTF
v_gene: TRBV4-1
j_gene: TRBJ1-2
d_gene: NA
abundance: NA

CDR3nt: TGTGCCAGCAGAAGGCGGGAGGGCTCAGATACGCAGTATTTT
CDR3aa: CASRRREGSDTQYF
v_gene: TRBV2
j_gene: TRBJ2-3
d_gene: TRBD2
abundance: NA

CDR3nt: TGTGCCAGCAGCTTGGGGACAGGCCAACCTAACACCGGGGAGCTGTTTTTT
CDR3aa: CASSLGTGQPNTGELFF
v_gene: TRBV5-4
j_gene: TRBJ2-2
d_gene: TRBD1
abundance: NA

CDR3nt: TGCGCCAGCAGCCAGCCAGCGGGGAGACAAGAGACCCAGTACTTC
CDR3aa: CASSQPAGRQETQYF
v_gene: TRBV4-1
j_gene: TRBJ2-5
d_gene: TRBD2
abundance: NA

CDR3nt: TGCGCCAGCAGCCAGCTCGGATACACTGAAGCTTTCTTT
CDR3aa: CASSQLGYTEAFF
v_gene: TRBV4-1
j_gene: TRBJ1-1
d_gene: NA
abundance: NA

CDR3nt: TGTGCCAGCAGCTTAGAAAGGGGGAGTGTAGATACGCAGTATTTT
CDR3aa: CASSLERGSVDTQYF
v_gene: TRBV7-8
j_gene: TRBJ2-3
d_gene: NA
abundance: NA

CDR3nt: TGTGCCAGCAGCCTGGGGCTTATGGGCTCCTACAATGAGCAGTTCTTC
CDR3aa: CASSLGLMGSYNEQFF
v_gene: TRBV7-3
j_gene: TRBJ2-1
d_gene: NA
abundance: NA

CDR3nt: TGTGCCTGGAGTCCGCGACAGGGGAGTTTCACTGAAGCTTTCTTT
CDR3aa: CAWSPRQGSFTEAFF
v_gene: TRBV30
j_gene: TRBJ1-1
d_gene: TRBD1
abundance: NA

CDR3nt: TGTGCCAGCAGTGAAGCGACGGGGCTAGCGGGAGGGCCGAGCCCCTACGAGCAGTACTTC
CDR3aa: CASSEATGLAGGPSPYEQYF
v_gene: TRBV6-1
j_gene: TRBJ2-7
d_gene: TRBD2
abundance: NA

CDR3nt: TGCAGTGGGTCGAGCTCCTACGAGCAGTACTTC
CDR3aa: CSGSSSYEQYF
v_gene: TRBV20-1
j_gene: TRBJ2-7
d_gene: NA
abundance: NA

CDR3nt: TGTGCCAGCAGTTATATGCGGGATGATGAGCAGTTCTTC
CDR3aa: CASSYMRDDEQFF
v_gene: TRBV6-5
j_gene: TRBJ2-1
d_gene: NA
abundance: NA

CDR3nt: TGCGCCAGCAGCATTCTGCTTAATGAGCAGTTCTTC
CDR3aa: CASSILLNEQFF
v_gene: TRBV5-1
j_gene: TRBJ2-1
d_gene: NA
abundance: NA

CDR3nt: TGTGCCACCCGGCTCGCGGCCGGGGAGCTGTTTTTT
CDR3aa: CATRLAAGELFF
v_gene: TRBV10-3
j_gene: TRBJ2-2
d_gene: NA
abundance: NA

CDR3nt: TGTGCCAGCAGGCGTCTGGCCCAAGGGGGCGCGGACAATGAGCAGTTCTTC
CDR3aa: CASRRLAQGGADNEQFF
v_gene: TRBV14
j_gene: TRBJ2-1
d_gene: TRBD1
abundance: NA

CDR3nt: TGCAGCGTGCGGGATTACTGGTCCCCCCAGTTCTTC
CDR3aa: CSVRDYWSPQFF
v_gene: TRBV29-1
j_gene: TRBJ2-1
d_gene: NA
abundance: once

CDR3nt: TGCGCCAGCAGCTTGAGGCAGGGGGCGGGCGAGCAGTACTTC
CDR3aa: CASSLRQGAGEQYF
v_gene: TRBV5-1
j_gene: TRBJ2-7
d_gene: TRBD1
abundance: NA

CDR3nt: TGTGCCAGCAGCTTATCTTGGGGAAACACCGGGGAGCTGTTTTTT
CDR3aa: CASSLSWGNTGELFF
v_gene: TRBV11-3
j_gene: TRBJ2-2
d_gene: NA
abundance: NA

CDR3nt: TGTGCCAGTTCCCGGGACACGGGGGATCAGCCCCAGCATTTT
CDR3aa: CASSRDTGDQPQHF
v_gene: TRBV2
j_gene: TRBJ1-5
d_gene: NA
abundance: NA

CDR3nt: TGTGCCAGCACCACACGAGAGGGGAACACTGAAGCTTTCTTT
CDR3aa: CASTTREGNTEAFF
v_gene: TRBV6-5
j_gene: TRBJ1-1
d_gene: NA
abundance: NA

CDR3nt: TGTGCCAGCAGTGGATTAGGGGGGAGGACTGAAGCTTTCTTT
CDR3aa: CASSGLGGRTEAFF
v_gene: TRBV6-1
j_gene: TRBJ1-1
d_gene: NA
abundance: NA

CDR3nt: TGTGCCAGCAGTTACTCGACCGGTGGTGAAAAACTGTTTTTT
CDR3aa: CASSYSTGGEKLFF
v_gene: TRBV6-5
j_gene: TRBJ1-4
d_gene: NA
abundance: few

CDR3nt: TGCGCCAGCAGGTTCTCGGATAATGAAAAACTGTTTTTT
CDR3aa: CASRFSDNEKLFF
v_gene: TRBV5-1
j_gene: TRBJ1-4
d_gene: NA
abundance: NA

CDR3nt: TGCGCCAGCAACCTGACCAGGGAAAGCTCCTACGAGCAGTACTTC
CDR3aa: CASNLTRESSYEQYF
v_gene: TRBV5-1
j_gene: TRBJ2-7
d_gene: NA
abundance: NA

CDR3nt: TGTGCCAGTAGTGCCCGGGGCTCCTACAATGAGCAGTTCTTC
CDR3aa: CASSARGSYNEQFF
v_gene: TRBV19
j_gene: TRBJ2-1
d_gene: NA
abundance: NA

CDR3nt: TGTGCCACAAGGGACAGGGTCACGGGGGAGCAGTACTTC
CDR3aa: CATRDRVTGEQYF
v_gene: TRBV27
j_gene: TRBJ2-7
d_gene: TRBD1
abundance: NA

CDR3nt: TGTGCCAGCAGCACGACAGCGGGGCCCGATACGCAGTATTTT
CDR3aa: CASSTTAGPDTQYF
v_gene: TRBV6-5
j_gene: TRBJ2-3
d_gene: TRBD2
abundance: NA

CDR3nt: TGTGCCAGCAGCTCAGGGACTAGCGGGTTGGATACGCAGTATTTT
CDR3aa: CASSSGTSGLDTQYF
v_gene: TRBV7-2
j_gene: TRBJ2-3
d_gene: TRBD2
abundance: NA

CDR3nt: TGTGCCAGCAGCCCTACGACCGGACCGAATTCACCCCTCCACTTT
CDR3aa: CASSPTTGPNSPLHF
v_gene: TRBV4-2
j_gene: TRBJ1-6
d_gene: NA
abundance: NA